Listed here is a single T cell receptor (beta chain). Libraries were prepared by immunoSEQ multiplex PCR; TCRdb keeps only in-frame clonotypes and omits some of them. The sample includes over 55,000 clones, approximately 84% of them seen just once. This sample is drawn from a study of blood T cell repertoires in COVID-19. V dropped 5 bases and J dropped 6; count of bases not matched to a gene: 7. The CDR3 consists of 15 residues. CDR1 LNHDA and CDR2 SQIVND come from the germline V gene (reference sequence). This clonotype was obtained from a man at least 80 years old with COVID-19, enrolled during active disease. This chain uses TRBV19 with TRBJ2-2; 9 bases line up with TRBD1. Sequenced material: peripheral blood. CDR3 region: CASSPGQGTAGELFF. DNA for the CDR3: TGTGCCAGTAGTCCCGGACAGGGGACGGCCGGGGAGCTGTTTTTT.